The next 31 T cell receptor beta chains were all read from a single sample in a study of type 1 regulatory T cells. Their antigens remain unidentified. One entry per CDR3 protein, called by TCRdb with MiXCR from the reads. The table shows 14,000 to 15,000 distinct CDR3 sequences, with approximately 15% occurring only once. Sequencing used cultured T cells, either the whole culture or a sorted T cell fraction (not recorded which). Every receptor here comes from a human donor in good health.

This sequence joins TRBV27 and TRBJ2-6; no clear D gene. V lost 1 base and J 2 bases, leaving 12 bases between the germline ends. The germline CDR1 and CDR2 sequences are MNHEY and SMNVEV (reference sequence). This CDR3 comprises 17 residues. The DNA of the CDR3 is TGTGCCAGCAGTTTATTCGGCAGAAAGGCTGGGGCCAACGTCCTGACTTTC. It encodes CASSLFGRKAGANVLTF.

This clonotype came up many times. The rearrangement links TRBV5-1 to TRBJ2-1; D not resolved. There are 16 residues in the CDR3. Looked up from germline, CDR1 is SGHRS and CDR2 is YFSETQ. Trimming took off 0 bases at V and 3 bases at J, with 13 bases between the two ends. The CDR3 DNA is TGCGCCAGCAGCTTGGGGGCCCGAAAAAACTACAATGAGCAGTTCTTC. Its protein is CASSLGARKNYNEQFF. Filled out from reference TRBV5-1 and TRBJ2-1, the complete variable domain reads KAGVTQTPRYLIKTRGQQVTLSCSPISGHRSVSWYQQTPGQGLQFLFEYFSETQRNKGNFPGRFSGRQFSNSRSEMNVSTLELGDSALYLCASSLGARKNYNEQFFGPGTRLTVL.

CDR3 DNA: TGTGCCTGGAGTGCAATAAGGATTGAAAAACTGTTTTTT. Amino acid sequence: CAWSAIRIEKLFF. The chain carries TRBV30 and TRBJ1-4; D is unresolved. CDR1 and CDR2 (germline): GTSNPN, SVGIG (reference sequence). CDR3 length equals 13 residues. Trimming shortened V by 1 base and J by 7 bases, and 10 bases separated the two germline ends.

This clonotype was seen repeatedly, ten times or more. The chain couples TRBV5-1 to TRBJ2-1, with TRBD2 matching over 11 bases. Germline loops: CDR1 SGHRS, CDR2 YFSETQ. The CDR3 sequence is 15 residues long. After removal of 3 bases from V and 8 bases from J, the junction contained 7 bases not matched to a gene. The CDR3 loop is CASSSLAGGPDEQFF. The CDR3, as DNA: TGCGCCAGCAGCTCTTTAGCGGGAGGGCCCGATGAGCAGTTCTTC. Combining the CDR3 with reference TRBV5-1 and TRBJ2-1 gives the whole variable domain KAGVTQTPRYLIKTRGQQVTLSCSPISGHRSVSWYQQTPGQGLQFLFEYFSETQRNKGNFPGRFSGRQFSNSRSEMNVSTLELGDSALYLCASSSLAGGPDEQFFGPGTRLTVL.

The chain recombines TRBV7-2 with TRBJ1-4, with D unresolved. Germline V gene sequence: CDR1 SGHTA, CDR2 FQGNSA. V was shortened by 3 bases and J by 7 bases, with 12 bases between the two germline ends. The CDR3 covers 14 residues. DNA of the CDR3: TGTGCCAGCAGCTTCTTTCCGGGTAGTGAAAAACTGTTTTTT. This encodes CASSFFPGSEKLFF.

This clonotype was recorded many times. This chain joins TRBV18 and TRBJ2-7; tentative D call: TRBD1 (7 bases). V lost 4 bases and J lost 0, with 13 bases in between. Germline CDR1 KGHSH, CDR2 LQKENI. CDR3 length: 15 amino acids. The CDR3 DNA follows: TGTGCCAGCTCACAGGGGGCGGGGTCCTCCTACGAGCAGTACTTC. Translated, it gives CASSQGAGSSYEQYF.

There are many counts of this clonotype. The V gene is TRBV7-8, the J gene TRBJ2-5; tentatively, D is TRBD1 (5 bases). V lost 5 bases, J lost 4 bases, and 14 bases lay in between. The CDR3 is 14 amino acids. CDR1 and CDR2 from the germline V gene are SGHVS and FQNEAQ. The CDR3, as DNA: TGTGCCAGCAGCACCCGGGTTCAGGGAGAGACCCAGTACTTC. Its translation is CASSTRVQGETQYF.

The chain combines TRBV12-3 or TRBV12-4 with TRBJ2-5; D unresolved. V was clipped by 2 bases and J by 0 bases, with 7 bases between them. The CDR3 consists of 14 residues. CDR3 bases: TGTGCCAGCAGTTTAAACCGGGACCAAGAGACCCAGTACTTC. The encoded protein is CASSLNRDQETQYF.

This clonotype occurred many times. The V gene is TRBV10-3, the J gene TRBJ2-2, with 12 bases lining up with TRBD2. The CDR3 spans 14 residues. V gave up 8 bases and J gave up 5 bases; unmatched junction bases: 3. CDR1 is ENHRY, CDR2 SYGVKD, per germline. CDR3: CAISGLAGTGELFF. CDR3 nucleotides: TGTGCCATCTCCGGACTAGCGGGAACCGGGGAGCTGTTTTTT.

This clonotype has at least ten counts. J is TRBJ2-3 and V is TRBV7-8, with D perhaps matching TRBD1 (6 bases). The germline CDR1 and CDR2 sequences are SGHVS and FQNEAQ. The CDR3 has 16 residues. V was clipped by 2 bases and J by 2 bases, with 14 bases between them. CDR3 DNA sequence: TGTGCCAGCAGCTTATCCCAGGGGTCTGACACAGATACGCAGTATTTT. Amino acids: CASSLSQGSDTDTQYF. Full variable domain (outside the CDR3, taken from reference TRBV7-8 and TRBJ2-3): GAGVSQSPRYKVAKRGQDVALRCDPISGHVSLFWYQQALGQGPEFLTYFQNEAQLDKSGLPSDRFFAERPEGSVSTLKIQRTQQEDSAVYLCASSLSQGSDTDTQYFGPGTRLTVL.

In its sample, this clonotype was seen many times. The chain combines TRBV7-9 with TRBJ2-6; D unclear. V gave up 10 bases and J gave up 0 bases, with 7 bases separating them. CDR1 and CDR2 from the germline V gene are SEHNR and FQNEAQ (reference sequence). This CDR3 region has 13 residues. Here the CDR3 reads CATEVSGANVLTF. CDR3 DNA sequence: TGTGCCACAGAAGTCTCTGGGGCCAACGTCCTGACTTTC.

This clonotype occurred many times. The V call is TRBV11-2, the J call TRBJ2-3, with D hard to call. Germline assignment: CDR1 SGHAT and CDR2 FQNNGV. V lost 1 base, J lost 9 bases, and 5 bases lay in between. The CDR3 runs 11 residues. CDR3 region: CASSLGATQYF. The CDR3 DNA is TGTGCCAGCAGCTTAGGGGCGACGCAGTATTTT.

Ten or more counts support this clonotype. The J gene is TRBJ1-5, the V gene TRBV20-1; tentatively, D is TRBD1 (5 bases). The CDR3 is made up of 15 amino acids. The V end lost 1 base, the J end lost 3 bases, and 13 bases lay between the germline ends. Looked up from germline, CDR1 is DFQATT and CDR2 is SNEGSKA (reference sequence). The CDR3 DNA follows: TGCAGTGCTAGAGCCTGGGGGAACGTCAATCAGCCCCAGCATTTT. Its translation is CSARAWGNVNQPQHF.

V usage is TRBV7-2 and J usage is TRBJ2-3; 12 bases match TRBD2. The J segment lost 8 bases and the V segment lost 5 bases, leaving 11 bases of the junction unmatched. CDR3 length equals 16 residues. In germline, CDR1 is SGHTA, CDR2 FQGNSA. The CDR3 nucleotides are TGTGCCAGCAGCCCGACCCGACTAGCGGGAGCTGGTACGCAGTATTTT. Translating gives CASSPTRLAGAGTQYF.

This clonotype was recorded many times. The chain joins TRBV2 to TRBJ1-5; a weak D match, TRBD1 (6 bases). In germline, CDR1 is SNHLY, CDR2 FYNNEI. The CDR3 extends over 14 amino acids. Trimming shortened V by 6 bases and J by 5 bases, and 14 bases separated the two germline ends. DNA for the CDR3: TGTGCCAGCAGGGGGGAGGGGGGACATCAGCCCCAGCATTTT. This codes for CASRGEGGHQPQHF.

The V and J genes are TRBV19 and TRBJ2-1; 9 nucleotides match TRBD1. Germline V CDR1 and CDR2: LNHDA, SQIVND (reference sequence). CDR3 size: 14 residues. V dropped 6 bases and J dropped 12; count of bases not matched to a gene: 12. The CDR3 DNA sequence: TGTGCCAGTAGGGGACAGGGAGGACTGGTTGGGCAGTTCTTC. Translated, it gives CASRGQGGLVGQFF.

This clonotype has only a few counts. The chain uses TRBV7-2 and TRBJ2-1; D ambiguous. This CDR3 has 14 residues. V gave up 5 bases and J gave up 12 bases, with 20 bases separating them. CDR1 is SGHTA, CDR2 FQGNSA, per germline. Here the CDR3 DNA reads TGTGCCAGCAGCCCGATGGAAACGCTAGTTAGGCAGTTCTTC. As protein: CASSPMETLVRQFF.

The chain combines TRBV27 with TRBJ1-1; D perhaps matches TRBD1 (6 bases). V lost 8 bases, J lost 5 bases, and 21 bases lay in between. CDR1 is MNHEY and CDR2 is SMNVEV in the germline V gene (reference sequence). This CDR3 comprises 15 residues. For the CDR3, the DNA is TGTGCCAGCGGTGCAAAGGGGGGGTGGCCAACTGAAGCTTTCTTT. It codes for CASGAKGGWPTEAFF.

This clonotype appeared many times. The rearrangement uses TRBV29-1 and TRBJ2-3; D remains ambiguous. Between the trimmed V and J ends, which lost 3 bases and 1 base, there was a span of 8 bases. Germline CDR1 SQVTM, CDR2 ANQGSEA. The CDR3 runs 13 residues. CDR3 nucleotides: TGCAGCGTTGAGTTAGGTGGCACAGATACGCAGTATTTT. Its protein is CSVELGGTDTQYF.

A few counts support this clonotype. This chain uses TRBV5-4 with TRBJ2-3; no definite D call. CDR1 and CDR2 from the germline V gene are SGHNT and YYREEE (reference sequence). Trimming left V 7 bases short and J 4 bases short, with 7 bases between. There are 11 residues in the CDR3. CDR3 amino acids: CASPSSDTQYF. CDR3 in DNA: TGTGCCAGCCCCAGCTCAGATACGCAGTATTTT.

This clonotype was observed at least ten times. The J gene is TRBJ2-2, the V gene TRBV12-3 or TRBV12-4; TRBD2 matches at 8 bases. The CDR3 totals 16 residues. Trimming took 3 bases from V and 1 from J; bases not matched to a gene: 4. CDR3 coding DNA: TGTGCCAGCAGTTTCCAAGCGGGAGAGAACACCGGGGAGCTGTTTTTT. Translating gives CASSFQAGENTGELFF.

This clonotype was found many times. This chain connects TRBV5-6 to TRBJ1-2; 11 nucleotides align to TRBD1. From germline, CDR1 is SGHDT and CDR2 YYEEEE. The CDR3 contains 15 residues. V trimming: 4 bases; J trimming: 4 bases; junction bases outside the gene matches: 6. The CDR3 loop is CASSLRTGGPYGYTF. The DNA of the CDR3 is TGTGCCAGCAGCCTGAGGACAGGGGGCCCCTATGGCTACACCTTC.

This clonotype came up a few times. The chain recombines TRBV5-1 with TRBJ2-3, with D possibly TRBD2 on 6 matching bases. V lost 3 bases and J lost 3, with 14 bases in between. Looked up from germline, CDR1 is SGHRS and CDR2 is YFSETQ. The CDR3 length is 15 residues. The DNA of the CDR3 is TGCGCCAGCAGCTCAGAGGGGCTAGCGACAGATACGCAGTATTTT. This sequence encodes CASSSEGLATDTQYF.

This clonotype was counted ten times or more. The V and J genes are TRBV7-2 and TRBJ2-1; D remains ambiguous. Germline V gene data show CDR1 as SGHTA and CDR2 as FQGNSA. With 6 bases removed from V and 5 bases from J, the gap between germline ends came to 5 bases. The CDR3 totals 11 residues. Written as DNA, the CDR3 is TGTGCCAGCAGATATCACAATGAGCAGTTCTTC. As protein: CASRYHNEQFF. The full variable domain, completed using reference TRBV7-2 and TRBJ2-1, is GAGVSQSPSNKVTEKGKDVELRCDPISGHTALYWYRQSLGQGLEFLIYFQGNSAPDKSGLPSDRFSAERTGGSVSTLTIQRTQQEDSAVYLCASRYHNEQFFGPGTRLTVL.

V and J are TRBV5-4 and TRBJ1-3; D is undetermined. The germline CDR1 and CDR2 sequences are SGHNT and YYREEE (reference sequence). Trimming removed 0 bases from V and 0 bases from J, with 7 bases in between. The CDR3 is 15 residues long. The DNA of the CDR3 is TGTGCCAGCAGCTTGGGCGGAAACTCTGGAAACACCATATATTTT. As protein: CASSLGGNSGNTIYF. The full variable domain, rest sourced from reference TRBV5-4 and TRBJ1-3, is ETGVTQSPTHLIKTRGQQVTLRCSSQSGHNTVSWYQQALGQGPQFIFQYYREEENGRGNFPPRFSGLQFPNYSSELNVNALELDDSALYLCASSLGGNSGNTIYFGEGSWLTVV.

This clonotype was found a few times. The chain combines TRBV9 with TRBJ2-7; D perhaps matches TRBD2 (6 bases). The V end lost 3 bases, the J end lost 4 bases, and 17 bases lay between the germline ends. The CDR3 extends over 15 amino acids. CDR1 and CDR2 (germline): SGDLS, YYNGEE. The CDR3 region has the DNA TGTGCCAGCAGCGCCTCCGCGGGACTCCAATACGAGCAGTACTTC. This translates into CASSASAGLQYEQYF. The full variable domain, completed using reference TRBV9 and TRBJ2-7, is DSGVTQTPKHLITATGQRVTLRCSPRSGDLSVYWYQQSLDQGLQFLIQYYNGEERAKGNILERFSAQQFPDLHSELNLSSLELGDSALYFCASSASAGLQYEQYFGPGTRLTVT.

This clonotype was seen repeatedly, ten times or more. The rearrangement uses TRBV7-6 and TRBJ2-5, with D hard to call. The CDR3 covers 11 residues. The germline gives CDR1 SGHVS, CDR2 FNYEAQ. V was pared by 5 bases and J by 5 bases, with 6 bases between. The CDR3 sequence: CASSILETQYF. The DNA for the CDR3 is TGTGCCAGCAGCATCCTTGAGACCCAGTACTTC.

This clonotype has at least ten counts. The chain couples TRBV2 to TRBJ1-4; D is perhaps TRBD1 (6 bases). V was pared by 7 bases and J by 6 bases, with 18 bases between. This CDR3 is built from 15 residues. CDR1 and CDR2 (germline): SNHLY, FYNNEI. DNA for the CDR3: TGTGCCAGCACAAAGTACCGTGCAGGGGATGAAAAACTGTTTTTT. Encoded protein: CASTKYRAGDEKLFF.

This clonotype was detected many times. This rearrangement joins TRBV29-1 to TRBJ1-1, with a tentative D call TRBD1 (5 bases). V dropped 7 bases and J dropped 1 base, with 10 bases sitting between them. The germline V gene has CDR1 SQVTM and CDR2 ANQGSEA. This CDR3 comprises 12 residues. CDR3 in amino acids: CSADRQNTEAFF. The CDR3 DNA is TGCAGCGCCGACAGACAGAACACTGAAGCTTTCTTT.

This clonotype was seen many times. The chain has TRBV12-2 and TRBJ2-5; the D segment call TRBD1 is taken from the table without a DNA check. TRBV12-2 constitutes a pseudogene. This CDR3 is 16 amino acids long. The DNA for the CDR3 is TGTGCAAGTCGCTTAATTCTGGGACGGCGGGAAGGGACCCAGTACTTC. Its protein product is CASRLILGRREGTQYF.

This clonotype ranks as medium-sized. In DNA form, the CDR3 reads TGTGCCACCAGTGATTTCGGAACAGGGCCGATTGGCTACACCTTC. It yields the protein CATSDFGTGPIGYTF. This rearrangement joins TRBV24-1 to TRBJ1-2; tentatively, D is TRBD1 (6 bases). CDR1 is KGHDR, CDR2 SFDVKD, per germline. This CDR3 has 15 residues. The V end lost 1 base, the J end lost 7 bases, and 15 bases lay between the germline ends.